This T cell receptor beta chain appears in the sequencing data of a study of blood T cells in healthy people across ages. For this clonotype: The antigen remains undetermined.

Germline V lookup: CDR1 MNHEY, CDR2 SVGAGI. The CDR3 has 15 amino acids. V was shortened by 0 bases and J by 6 bases, with 14 bases between the two germline ends. Primed by a sample-barcoded 5' primer and a J-beta primer mix, a second PCR proceeded for 7 to 11 cycles. TCRdb redid the calling of the 5' RACE reads with MiXCR, one entry per CDR3 protein. Among approximately 780,000 distinct CDR3 sequences listed, roughly 25% were seen once. Isolating PBMCs gave at least 7 million of these cells per sample. The authors extracted at least 6 micrograms of total RNA per sample. Findings of the study overall: It was held that diversity estimates obtained from one million T cells represented underestimates.

In addition, the sample was reused for a study of T cells of mothers and their children.

This clonotype was sampled from a boy aged 5-17 years in good health. Sequenced: blood. The chain recombines TRBV6-5 with TRBJ1-2; D is perhaps TRBD1 (6 bases). DNA for the CDR3: TGTGCCAGCAGTTACTCTGGCAGGGGCCACGATGGCTACACCTTC. Translated, it gives CASSYSGRGHDGYTF.